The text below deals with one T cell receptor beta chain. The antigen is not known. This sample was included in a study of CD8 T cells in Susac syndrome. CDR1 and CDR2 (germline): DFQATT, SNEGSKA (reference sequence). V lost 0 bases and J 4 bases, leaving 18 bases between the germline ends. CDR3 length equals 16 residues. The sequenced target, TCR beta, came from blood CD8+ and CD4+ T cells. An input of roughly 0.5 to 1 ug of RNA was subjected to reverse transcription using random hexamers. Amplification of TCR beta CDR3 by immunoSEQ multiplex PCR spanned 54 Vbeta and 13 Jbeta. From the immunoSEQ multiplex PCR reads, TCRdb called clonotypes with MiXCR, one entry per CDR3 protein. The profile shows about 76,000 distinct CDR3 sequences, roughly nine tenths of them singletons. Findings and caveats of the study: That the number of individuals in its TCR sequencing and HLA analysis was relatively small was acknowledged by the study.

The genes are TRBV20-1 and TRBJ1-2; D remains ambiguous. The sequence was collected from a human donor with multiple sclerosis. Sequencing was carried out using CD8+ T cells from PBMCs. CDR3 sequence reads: CSARESGSPFSYGYTF. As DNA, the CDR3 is TGCAGTGCTAGAGAGAGCGGATCACCTTTTTCCTATGGCTACACCTTC.